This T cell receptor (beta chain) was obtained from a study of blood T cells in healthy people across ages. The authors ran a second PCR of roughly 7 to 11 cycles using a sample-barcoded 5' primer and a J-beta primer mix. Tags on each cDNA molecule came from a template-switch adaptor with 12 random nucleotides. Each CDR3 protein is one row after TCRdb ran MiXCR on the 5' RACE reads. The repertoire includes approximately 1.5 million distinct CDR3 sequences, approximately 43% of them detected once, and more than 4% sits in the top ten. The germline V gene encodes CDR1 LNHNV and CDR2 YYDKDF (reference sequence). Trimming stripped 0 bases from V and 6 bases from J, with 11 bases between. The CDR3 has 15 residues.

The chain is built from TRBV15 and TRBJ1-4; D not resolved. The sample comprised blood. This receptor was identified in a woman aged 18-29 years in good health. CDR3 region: CATSRDVVMDEKLFF. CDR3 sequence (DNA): TGTGCCACCAGCAGAGATGTGGTGATGGATGAAAAACTGTTTTTT.